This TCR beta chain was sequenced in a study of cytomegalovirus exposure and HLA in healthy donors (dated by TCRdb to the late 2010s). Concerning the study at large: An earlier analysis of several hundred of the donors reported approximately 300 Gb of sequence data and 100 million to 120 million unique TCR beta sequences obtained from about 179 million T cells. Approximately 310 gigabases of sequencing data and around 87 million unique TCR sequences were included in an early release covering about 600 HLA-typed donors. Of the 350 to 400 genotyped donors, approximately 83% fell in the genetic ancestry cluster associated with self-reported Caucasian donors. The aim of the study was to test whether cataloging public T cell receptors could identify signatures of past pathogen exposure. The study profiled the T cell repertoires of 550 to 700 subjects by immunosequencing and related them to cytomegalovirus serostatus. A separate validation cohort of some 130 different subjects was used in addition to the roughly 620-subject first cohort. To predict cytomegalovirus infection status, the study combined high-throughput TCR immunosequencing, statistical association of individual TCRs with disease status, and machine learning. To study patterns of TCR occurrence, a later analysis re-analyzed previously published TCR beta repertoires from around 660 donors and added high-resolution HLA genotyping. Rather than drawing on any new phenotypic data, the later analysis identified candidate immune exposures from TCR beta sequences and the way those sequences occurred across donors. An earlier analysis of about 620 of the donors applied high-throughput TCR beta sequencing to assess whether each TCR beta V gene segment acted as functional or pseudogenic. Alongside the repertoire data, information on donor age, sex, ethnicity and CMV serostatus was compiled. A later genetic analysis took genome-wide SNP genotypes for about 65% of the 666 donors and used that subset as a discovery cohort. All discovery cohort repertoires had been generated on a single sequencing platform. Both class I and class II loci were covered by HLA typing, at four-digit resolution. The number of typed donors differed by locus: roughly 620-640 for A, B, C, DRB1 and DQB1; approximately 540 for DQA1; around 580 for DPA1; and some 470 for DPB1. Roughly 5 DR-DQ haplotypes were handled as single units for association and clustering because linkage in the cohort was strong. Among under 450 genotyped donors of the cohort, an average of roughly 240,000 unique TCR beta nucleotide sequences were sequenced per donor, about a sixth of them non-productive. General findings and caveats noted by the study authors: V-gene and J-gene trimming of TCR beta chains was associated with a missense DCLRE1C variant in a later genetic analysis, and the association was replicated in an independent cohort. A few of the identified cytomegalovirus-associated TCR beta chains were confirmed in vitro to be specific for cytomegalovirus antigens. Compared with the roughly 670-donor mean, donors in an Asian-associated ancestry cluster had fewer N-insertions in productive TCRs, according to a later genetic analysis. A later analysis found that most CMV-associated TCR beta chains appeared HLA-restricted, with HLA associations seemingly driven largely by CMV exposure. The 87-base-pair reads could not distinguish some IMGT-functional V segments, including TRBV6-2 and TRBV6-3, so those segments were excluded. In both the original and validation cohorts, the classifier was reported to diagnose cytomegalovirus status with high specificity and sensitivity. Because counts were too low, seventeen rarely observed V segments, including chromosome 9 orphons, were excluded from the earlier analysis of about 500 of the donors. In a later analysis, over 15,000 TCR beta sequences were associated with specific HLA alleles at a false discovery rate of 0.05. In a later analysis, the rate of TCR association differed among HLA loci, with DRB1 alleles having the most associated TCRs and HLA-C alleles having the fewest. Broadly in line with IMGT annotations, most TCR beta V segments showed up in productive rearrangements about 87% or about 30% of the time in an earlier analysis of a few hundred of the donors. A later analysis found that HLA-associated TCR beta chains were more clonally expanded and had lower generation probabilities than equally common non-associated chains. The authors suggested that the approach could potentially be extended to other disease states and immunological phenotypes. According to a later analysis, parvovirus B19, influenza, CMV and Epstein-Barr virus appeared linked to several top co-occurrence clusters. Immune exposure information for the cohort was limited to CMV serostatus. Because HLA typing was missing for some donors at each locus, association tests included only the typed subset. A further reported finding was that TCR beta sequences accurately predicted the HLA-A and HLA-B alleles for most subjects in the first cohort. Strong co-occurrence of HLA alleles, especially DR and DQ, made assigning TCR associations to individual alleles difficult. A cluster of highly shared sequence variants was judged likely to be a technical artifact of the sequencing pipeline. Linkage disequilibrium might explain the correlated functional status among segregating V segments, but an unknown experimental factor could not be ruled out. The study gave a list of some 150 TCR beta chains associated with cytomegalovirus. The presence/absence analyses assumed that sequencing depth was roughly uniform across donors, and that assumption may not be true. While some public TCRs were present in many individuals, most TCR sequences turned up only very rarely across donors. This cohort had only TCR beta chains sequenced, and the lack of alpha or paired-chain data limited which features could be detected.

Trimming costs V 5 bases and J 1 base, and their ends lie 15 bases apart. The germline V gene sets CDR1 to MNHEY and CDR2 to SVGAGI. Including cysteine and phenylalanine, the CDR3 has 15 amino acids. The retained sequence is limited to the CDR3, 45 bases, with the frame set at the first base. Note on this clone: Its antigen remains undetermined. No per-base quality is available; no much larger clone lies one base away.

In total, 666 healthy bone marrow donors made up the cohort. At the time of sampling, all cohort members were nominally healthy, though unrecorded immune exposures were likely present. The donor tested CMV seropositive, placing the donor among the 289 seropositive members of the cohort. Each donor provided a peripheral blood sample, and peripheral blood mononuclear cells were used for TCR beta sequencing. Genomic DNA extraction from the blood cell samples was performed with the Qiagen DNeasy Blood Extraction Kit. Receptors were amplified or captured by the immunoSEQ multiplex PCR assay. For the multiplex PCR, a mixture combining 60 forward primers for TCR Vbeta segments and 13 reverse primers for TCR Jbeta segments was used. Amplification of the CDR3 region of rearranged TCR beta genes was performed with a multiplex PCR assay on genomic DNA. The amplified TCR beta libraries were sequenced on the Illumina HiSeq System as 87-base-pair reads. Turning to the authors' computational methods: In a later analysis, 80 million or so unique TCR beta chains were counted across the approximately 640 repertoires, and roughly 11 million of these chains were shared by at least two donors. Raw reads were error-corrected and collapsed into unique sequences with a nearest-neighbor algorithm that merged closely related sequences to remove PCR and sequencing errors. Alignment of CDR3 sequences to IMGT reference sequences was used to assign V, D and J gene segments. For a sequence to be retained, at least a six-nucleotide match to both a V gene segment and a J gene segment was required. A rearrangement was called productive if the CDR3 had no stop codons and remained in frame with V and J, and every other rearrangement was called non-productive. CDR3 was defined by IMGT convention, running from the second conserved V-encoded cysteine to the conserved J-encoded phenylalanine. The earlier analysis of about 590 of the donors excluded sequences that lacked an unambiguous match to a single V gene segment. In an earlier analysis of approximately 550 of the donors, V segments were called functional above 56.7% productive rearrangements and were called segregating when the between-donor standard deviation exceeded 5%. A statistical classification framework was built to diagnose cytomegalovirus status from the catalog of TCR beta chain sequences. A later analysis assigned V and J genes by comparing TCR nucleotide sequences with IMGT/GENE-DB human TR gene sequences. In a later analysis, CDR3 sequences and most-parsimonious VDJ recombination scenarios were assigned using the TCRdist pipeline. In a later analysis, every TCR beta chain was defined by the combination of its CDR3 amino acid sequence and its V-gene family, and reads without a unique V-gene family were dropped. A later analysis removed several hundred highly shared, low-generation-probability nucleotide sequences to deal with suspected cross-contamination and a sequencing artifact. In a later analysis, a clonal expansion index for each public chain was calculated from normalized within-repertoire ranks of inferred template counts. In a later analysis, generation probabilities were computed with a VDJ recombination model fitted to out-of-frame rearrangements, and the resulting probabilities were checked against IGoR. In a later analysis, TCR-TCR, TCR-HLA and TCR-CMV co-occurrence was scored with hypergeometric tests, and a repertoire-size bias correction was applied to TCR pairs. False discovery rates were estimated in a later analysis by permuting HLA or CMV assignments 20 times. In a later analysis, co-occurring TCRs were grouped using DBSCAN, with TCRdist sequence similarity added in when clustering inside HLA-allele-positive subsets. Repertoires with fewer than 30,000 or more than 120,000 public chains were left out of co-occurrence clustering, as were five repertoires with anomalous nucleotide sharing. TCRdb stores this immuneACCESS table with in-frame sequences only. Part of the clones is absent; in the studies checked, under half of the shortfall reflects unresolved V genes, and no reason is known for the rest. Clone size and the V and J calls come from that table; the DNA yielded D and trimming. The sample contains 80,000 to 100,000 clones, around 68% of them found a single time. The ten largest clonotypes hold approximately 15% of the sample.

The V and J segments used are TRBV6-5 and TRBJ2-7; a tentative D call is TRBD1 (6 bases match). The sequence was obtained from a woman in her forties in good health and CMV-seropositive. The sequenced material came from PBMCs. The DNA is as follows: TGTGCCAGCAGTAGAATCGACAGGCCGTCCTACGAGCAGTACTTC. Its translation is CASSRIDRPSYEQYF.